Here is one T cell receptor (beta chain) with its context. Its matching antigen is unknown. The data derive from a study of blood T cells in healthy people across ages. The authors ran a second PCR of 7 to 11 cycles using a sample-barcoded 5' primer and a J-beta primer mix. TCRdb recomputed calls from the 5' RACE reads with MiXCR, one row per CDR3 protein. Counted here are approximately 690,000 distinct CDR3 sequences, around three fifths occurring once; the ten biggest clones make up approximately 40%. Trimming removed 0 bases at V and 3 bases at J, with 12 bases between. The germline V gene encodes CDR1 KGHSH and CDR2 LQKENI. This CDR3 has 15 amino acids. Broader study findings: Aged donors had fewer naive CD4+ cells and lower diversity than long-lived donors.

The specimen sequenced was blood. This TCR was recovered from a man in his 60s in good health. This chain uses TRBV18 with TRBJ2-7; D is perhaps TRBD1 (6 bases). The CDR3 reads CASSPPAGDVYEQYF. In nucleotides, the CDR3 is TGTGCCAGCTCACCACCTGCAGGGGATGTCTACGAGCAGTACTTC.